This record looks at one T cell receptor (beta chain) sequence and its context. These data originate in a study of monozygotic twins with inflammatory bowel disease. TCRdb reprocessed the 5' RACE reads; each CDR3 protein has one entry and no DNA is given. The sample data list some 400,000 distinct CDR3 sequences. The receptor was derived from a human donor with ulcerative colitis or Crohn's disease, or a healthy co-twin of an affected twin (not recorded which). Sequences were obtained from blood.

CDR3 protein: CASSLDRLTGNTIYF. J is TRBJ1-3 and V is TRBV12-3 or TRBV12-4. The CDR3 spans 15 residues.